The entry below describes one T cell receptor beta chain. The antigen is unknown. Generated by immunoSEQ multiplex PCR, the TCRdb table keeps only in-frame clones and is missing some. The table has around 320,000 clones, roughly 80% seen once; the top ten hold 2.1%. This sample is drawn from a study of Ad26.COV2.S vaccination and SARS-CoV-2 variants. The ends lost 2 bases at V and 2 bases at J; junction bases unmatched: 2. Germline values: CDR1 SGHRS, CDR2 YFSETQ. This CDR3 has 15 residues. Study findings and constraints: People who got the vaccine or the placebo had similar non-spike TCR breadth. Reported findings describe substantial breadth in spike-specific CD8+ and CD4+ T cell responses following vaccination.

The sample's treatment: around 19 received Ad26.COV2.S at low or high dose, single or two shots; about 5 received placebo; per-sample allocation not given. After the first vaccine or placebo injection, samples were drawn on day 63. The sequences come from peripheral blood, collected in a trial of Ad26.COV2.S vaccine versus placebo. The clonotype was recovered from a person aged 18-60 years who received the Ad26.COV2.S COVID-19 vaccine or a placebo. The chain is built from TRBV5-1 and TRBJ2-3; TRBD2 matches 10 bases. The CDR3 coding sequence is TGCGCCAGCAGCTTTACTAGCGGGGTCACAGATACGCAGTATTTT. It encodes CASSFTSGVTDTQYF.